This T cell receptor (beta chain) was observed in a study of cytomegalovirus exposure and HLA in healthy donors. The repertoire was sequenced with immunoSEQ multiplex PCR; TCRdb's copy has only in-frame clones and lacks some. The sample has fewer than 90,000 clones, less than 90% seen once; the top ten hold over 10%. CDR1 is SGHTA and CDR2 is FQGNSA in the germline V gene. Losses at the gene ends were 0 bases for V and 2 bases for J; bases not matched to a gene: 4. The CDR3 is 16 amino acids. This clone was seen once. The source of this sequence is a woman aged 18-29 years in good health and CMV-seropositive. The gene calls are TRBV7-2 and TRBJ2-5; 9 positions match TRBD2. Material: PBMCs. The CDR3 reads CASSLAGAGGQETQYF. CDR3 nucleotides: TGTGCCAGCAGCTTAGCCGGGGCGGGGGGGCAAGAGACCCAGTACTTC.